One sample yielded the 9 T cell receptor beta chains listed below, sequenced in a study of blood T cells in healthy people across ages. Together with a sample-barcoded 5' primer, a J-beta primer mix was included in a second PCR lasting about 7 to 11 cycles. Via MiXCR, TCRdb re-called the 5' RACE reads, giving one row per CDR3 protein. The table has roughly 700,000 distinct CDR3 sequences, more than 20% seen once. These data also featured in a second study, about T cells of mothers and their children.

Sequencing was done on a sample of blood. These receptors originate from a boy between 10 and 17 years old in good health.

The chain links TRBV5-1 to TRBJ1-4; D gene uncertain. In germline, CDR1 is SGHRS, CDR2 YFSETQ. Deletions cut 0 bases from V and 7 bases from J, with 16 bases between. CDR3 length equals 16 residues. This chain's CDR3 is CASSLVDGLNGEKLFF. CDR3 sequence (DNA): TGCGCCAGCAGCTTGGTAGACGGTTTGAATGGTGAAAAACTGTTTTTT.

The genes are TRBV6-2 or TRBV6-3 and TRBJ2-1; 8 bases agree with TRBD2. The end of the DNA is better explained by TRBJ2-7, so the J call may be wrong. The CDR3 contains 15 residues. Germline-derived CDR1 and CDR2 are MNHEY and SVGEGT. The CDR3 region is CATLRVSGNSYEQYF. The CDR3 DNA follows: TGTGCCACCCTAAGGGTTAGCGGGAACTCCTACGAGCAGTACTTC.

This clonotype has a handful of counts. The chain employs TRBV19 and TRBJ1-4; the D is unclear. The V end was cut by 6 bases, the J end by 7 bases, with 18 bases between. The germline V gene has CDR1 LNHDA and CDR2 SQIVND (reference sequence). The length of the CDR3 is 15 residues. CDR3 bases: TGTGCCAGTAGGAGCGGCGAGGCCCAAGGTGAAAAACTGTTTTTT. Residues: CASRSGEAQGEKLFF.

This clonotype was found a few times. The chain has TRBV9 and TRBJ2-2; D might be TRBD1 or TRBD2, each matching 5 bases. The CDR3 length is 13 residues. CDR1 is SGDLS, CDR2 YYNGEE, per germline. V was cut by 5 bases and J by 3 bases, with 8 bases left in between. CDR3 in DNA: TGTGCCAGCAGGGTGGGGGACACCGGGGAGCTGTTTTTT. This encodes CASRVGDTGELFF.

The genes are TRBV3-1 and TRBJ2-5, with D uncertain. This CDR3 contains 14 residues. CDR1 LGHDT and CDR2 YNNKEL come from the germline V gene (reference sequence). V shed 1 base and J shed 5 bases, with 11 bases lying between them. The CDR3 loop is CASSQGGQQETQYF. The DNA of the CDR3 is TGTGCCAGCAGCCAAGGAGGTCAGCAGGAGACCCAGTACTTC.

The rearrangement uses TRBV3-1 and TRBJ2-1; D remains ambiguous. Near its end, the DNA agrees better with TRBJ2-7, so the J call may be wrong. Germline V gives CDR1 LGHDT, CDR2 YNNKEL (reference sequence). This CDR3 region has 15 residues. CDR3: CATENTRALDYEQYF. In nucleotides, the CDR3 is TGTGCCACCGAAAATACTCGCGCTTTGGACTACGAGCAGTACTTC.

Only a few counts were recorded for this clonotype. CDR3 coding DNA: TGCAGTGCTAGCGGCAGGAGGGTTGGCACAGATACGCAGTATTTT. Amino acid sequence: CSASGRRVGTDTQYF. The chain links TRBV20-1 to TRBJ2-3; the D gene is possibly TRBD2 (6 bases). The CDR3 length is 15 residues. V lost 3 bases, J lost 1 base, and 14 bases lay in between. Looked up from germline, CDR1 is DFQATT and CDR2 is SNEGSKA (reference sequence).

The J gene is TRBJ2-1, the V gene TRBV7-2; D is possibly TRBD2 (6 bases). V dropped 5 bases and J dropped 8 bases, with 22 bases sitting between them. The CDR3 sequence is 16 residues long. Germline values: CDR1 SGHTA, CDR2 FQGNSA. CDR3 nucleotide sequence: TGTGCCAGCAGCCCCTTATCAAGTCTAGCGATTTATGAGCAGTTCTTC. Its translation is CASSPLSSLAIYEQFF.

This rearrangement joins TRBV20-1 to TRBJ2-7; maybe TRBD1 (5 bases). V dropped 5 bases and J dropped 3 bases, with 17 bases sitting between them. In germline, CDR1 is DFQATT, CDR2 SNEGSKA (reference sequence). The CDR3 loop spans 14 amino acids. The DNA of the CDR3 is TGCAGTGCTCAAGGACAACCCAATAACTACGAGCAGTACTTC. Translated, it gives CSAQGQPNNYEQYF.